This is a list of T cell receptor beta chains from one sample in a study of shared clonotypes between healthy human individuals. Generated by immunoSEQ multiplex PCR, the TCRdb table keeps only in-frame clones and is missing some. The sample records about 1.5 million clones, 98% being singletons. Source material: naive CD4+ T cells sorted from blood. Receptors originate from a young man in good health. Both conserved end residues are part of each CDR3. D genes are given only for firm matches. For some rows the clone size is stated as once, few or many, or as a class when expanded; others skip it.

d_call clone_size j_call v_call cdr3_aa cdr3_nt
- once TRBJ2-2 TRBV11-2 CASSFSSSGELFF TGTGCCAGCAGCTTTAGTTCCTCCGGGGAGCTGTTTTTT
- once TRBJ1-2 TRBV9 CASSPHAPETNYGYTF TGTGCCAGCAGCCCACACGCCCCGGAAACTAACTATGGCTACACCTTC
- - TRBJ2-1 TRBV7-3 CASSLNPDNEQFF TGTGCCAGCAGCTTAAACCCGGACAATGAGCAGTTCTTC
- - TRBJ2-5 TRBV23-1 CASSRFLGETQYF TGCGCCAGCAGTCGGTTTCTCGGAGAGACCCAGTACTTC
- - TRBJ1-2 TRBV5-8 CASSLYQGLGGYTF TGTGCCAGCAGCTTGTACCAAGGCTTAGGGGGCTACACCTTC
TRBD2 - TRBJ2-7 TRBV10-1 CASSDGDYGYEQYF TGCGCCAGCAGTGATGGGGACTATGGCTACGAGCAGTACTTC
- - TRBJ2-7 TRBV5-1 CASSLEGQPYEQYF TGCGCCAGCAGTCTGGAGGGTCAACCCTACGAGCAGTACTTC
- - TRBJ2-7 TRBV18 CASSPPSRGEEQYF TGTGCCAGCTCACCACCGTCCAGGGGAGAGGAGCAGTACTTC
- - TRBJ2-7 TRBV7-2 CASSTSLAVYEQYF TGTGCCAGCAGTACTAGTCTTGCCGTCTACGAGCAGTACTTC
- - TRBJ2-7 TRBV19 CASSIPGHGGDEQYF TGTGCCAGTAGTATTCCGGGACACGGAGGGGACGAGCAGTACTTC
- - TRBJ1-4 TRBV5-4 CASSRVNEKLFF TGTGCCAGCAGCCGGGTAAATGAAAAACTGTTTTTT